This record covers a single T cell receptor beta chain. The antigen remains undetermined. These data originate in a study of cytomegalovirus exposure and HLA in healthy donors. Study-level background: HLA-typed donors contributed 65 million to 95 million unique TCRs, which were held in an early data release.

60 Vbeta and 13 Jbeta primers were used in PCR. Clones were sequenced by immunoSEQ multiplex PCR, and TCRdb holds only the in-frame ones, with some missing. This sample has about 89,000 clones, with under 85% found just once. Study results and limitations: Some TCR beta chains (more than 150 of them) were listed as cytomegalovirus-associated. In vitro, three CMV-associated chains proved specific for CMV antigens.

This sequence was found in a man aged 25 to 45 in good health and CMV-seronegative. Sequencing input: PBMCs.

The CDR3 DNA is TGCGCCAGCAGCCATACGAACAGGGACGGGGAGCAGTACTTC. It yields the protein CASSHTNRDGEQYF. This rearrangement joins TRBV4-3 to TRBJ2-7; TRBD1 might be the D (6 bases). The germline gives CDR1 LGHNA, CDR2 YSLEER. Trimming left V 3 bases short and J 7 bases short, with 16 bases between. CDR3 size: 14 residues.